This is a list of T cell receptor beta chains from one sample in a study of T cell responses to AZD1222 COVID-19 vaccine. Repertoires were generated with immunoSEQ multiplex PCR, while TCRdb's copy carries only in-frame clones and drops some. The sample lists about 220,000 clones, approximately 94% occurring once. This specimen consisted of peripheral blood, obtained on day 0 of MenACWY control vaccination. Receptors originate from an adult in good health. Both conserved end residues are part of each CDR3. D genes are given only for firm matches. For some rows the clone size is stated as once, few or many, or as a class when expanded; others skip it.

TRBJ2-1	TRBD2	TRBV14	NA	CASSQSPSGGNNEQFF	TGTGCCAGCAGCCAATCTCCTAGCGGGGGGAACAATGAGCAGTTCTTC
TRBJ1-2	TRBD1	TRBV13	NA	CASSLQQGARSYTF	TGTGCCAGCAGCTTACAACAGGGGGCTAGGAGCTACACCTTC
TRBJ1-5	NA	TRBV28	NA	CASSLLDTPYQPQHF	TGTGCCAGCAGTTTATTGGACACCCCTTATCAGCCCCAGCATTTT
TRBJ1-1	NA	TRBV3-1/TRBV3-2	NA	CASSQRHLNTEAFF	TGTGCCAGCAGCCAGCGACATTTGAACACTGAAGCTTTCTTT
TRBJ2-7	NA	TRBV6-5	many	CASSYSGQHSYEQYF	TGTGCCAGCAGTTACTCCGGACAGCACTCCTACGAGCAGTACTTC
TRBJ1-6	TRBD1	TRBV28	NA	CASSPGQGISPLHF	TGTGCCAGCAGTCCGGGACAGGGGATTTCACCCCTCCACTTT
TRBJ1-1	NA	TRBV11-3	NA	CASSLAKGGPEAFF	TGTGCCAGCAGCTTAGCCAAGGGGGGTCCTGAAGCTTTCTTT
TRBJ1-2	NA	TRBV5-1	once	CASSLGHPTSYGYTF	TGCGCCAGCAGCTTGGGGCATCCAACGAGTTATGGCTACACCTTC
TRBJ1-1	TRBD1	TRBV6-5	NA	CASSYFGTGNTEAFF	TGTGCCAGCAGTTACTTCGGGACAGGAAACACTGAAGCTTTCTTT
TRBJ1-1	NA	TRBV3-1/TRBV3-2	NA	CASSQEAGGAFF	TGTGCCAGCAGCCAAGAAGCAGGAGGGGCTTTCTTT
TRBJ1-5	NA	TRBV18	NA	CASSPAGDQPQHF	TGTGCCAGCTCACCGGCCGGTGATCAGCCCCAGCATTTT